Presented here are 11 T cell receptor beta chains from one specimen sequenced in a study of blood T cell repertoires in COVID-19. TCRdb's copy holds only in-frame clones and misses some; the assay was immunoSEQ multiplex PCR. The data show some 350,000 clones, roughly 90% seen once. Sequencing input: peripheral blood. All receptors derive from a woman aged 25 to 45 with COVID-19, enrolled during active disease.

The CDR3 sequence: CASKLSGVETQYF. DNA of the CDR3: TGTGCCAGCAAGCTGTCGGGAGTAGAGACCCAGTACTTC. This chain links TRBV28 with TRBJ2-5, with D possibly TRBD2 on 6 matching bases. Germline V gives CDR1 MDHEN, CDR2 SYDVKM. Trimming shortened V by 7 bases and J by 4 bases, and 13 bases separated the two germline ends. The CDR3 runs 13 residues.

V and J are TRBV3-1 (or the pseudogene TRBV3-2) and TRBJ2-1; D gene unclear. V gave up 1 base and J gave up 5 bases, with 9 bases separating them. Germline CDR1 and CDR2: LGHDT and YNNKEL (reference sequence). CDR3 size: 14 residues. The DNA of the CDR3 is TGTGCCAGCAGCCAAGCCCAGGTGAACAATGAGCAGTTCTTC. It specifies CASSQAQVNNEQFF.

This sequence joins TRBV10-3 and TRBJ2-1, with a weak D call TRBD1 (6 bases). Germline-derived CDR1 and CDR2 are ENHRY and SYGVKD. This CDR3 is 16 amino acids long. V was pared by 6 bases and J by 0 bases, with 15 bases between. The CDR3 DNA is TGTGCCATCAGGGGTGGGGGCAGCAGCTCCTACAATGAGCAGTTCTTC. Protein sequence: CAIRGGGSSSYNEQFF.

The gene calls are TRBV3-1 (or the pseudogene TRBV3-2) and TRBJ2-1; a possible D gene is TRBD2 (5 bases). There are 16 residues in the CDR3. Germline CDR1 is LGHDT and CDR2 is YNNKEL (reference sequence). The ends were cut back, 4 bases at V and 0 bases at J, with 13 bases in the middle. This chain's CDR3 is CASSPFSGGSYNEQFF. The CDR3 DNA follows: TGTGCCAGCAGCCCCTTTTCAGGAGGCTCCTACAATGAGCAGTTCTTC.

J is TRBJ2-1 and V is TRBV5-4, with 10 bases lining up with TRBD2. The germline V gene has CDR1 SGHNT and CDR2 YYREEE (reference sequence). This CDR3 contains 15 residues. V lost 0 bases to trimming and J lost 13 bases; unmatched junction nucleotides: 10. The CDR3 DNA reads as TGTGCCAGCAGCTTGGTGGGCAGCGGGGGGGCCCTTCAGTTCTTC. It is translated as CASSLVGSGGALQFF.

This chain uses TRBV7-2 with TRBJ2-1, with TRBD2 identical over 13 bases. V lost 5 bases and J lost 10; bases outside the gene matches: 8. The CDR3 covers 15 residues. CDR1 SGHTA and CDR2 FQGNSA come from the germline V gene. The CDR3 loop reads CASSQGLAGVKEQFF. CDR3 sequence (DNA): TGTGCCAGCAGCCAAGGACTAGCGGGAGTGAAGGAGCAGTTCTTC.

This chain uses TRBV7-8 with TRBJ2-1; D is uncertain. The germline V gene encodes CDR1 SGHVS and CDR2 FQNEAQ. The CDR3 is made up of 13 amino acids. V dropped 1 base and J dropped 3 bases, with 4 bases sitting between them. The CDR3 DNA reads TGTGCCAGCAGCTTAGGACTCTACAATGAGCAGTTCTTC. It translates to CASSLGLYNEQFF.

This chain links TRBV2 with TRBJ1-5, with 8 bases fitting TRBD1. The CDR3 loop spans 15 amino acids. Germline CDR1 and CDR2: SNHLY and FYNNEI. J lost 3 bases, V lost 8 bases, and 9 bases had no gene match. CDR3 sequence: CASGQGNGNNQPQHF. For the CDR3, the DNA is TGTGCCAGCGGACAGGGAAATGGGAACAATCAGCCCCAGCATTTT.

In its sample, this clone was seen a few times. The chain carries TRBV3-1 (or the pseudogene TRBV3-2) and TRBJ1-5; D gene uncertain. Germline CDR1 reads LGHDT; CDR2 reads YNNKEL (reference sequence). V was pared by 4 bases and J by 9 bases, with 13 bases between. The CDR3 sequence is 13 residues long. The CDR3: CASSLGTEGPQHF. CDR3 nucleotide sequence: TGTGCCAGCAGCCTAGGTACTGAGGGGCCCCAGCATTTT.

The chain's CDR3 is CASSLTSGSYNEQFF. CDR3 coding DNA: TGTGCCAGCAGCTTAACTAGCGGGTCCTACAATGAGCAGTTCTTC. This chain connects TRBV6-2 or TRBV6-3 to TRBJ2-1; the match to TRBD2 covers 9 bases. The CDR3 is made up of 15 amino acids. Germline V gene lookup returns CDR1 MNHEY and CDR2 SVGEGT. V was pared by 6 bases and J by 1 base, with 4 bases of the junction left unmatched.

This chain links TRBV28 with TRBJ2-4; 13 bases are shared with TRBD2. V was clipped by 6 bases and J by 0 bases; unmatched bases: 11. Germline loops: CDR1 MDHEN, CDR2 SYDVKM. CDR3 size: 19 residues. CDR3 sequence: CASRTVLAGGGLAKNIQYF. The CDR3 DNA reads TGTGCCAGCAGAACAGTACTAGCGGGGGGGGGTTTAGCCAAAAACATTCAGTACTTC.